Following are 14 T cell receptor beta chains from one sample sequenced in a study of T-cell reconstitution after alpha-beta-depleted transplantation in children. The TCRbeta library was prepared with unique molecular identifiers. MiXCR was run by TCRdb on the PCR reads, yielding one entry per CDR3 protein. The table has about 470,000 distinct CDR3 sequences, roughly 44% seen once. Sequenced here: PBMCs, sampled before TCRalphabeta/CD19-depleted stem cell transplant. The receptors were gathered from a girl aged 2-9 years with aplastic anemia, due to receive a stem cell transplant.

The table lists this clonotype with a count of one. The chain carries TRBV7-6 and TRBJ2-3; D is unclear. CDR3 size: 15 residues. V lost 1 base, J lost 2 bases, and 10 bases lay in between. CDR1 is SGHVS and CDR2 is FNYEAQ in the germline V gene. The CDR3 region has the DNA TGTGCCAGCAGCTTAGTTGCGTCCCCCACAGATACGCAGTATTTT. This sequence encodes CASSLVASPTDTQYF.

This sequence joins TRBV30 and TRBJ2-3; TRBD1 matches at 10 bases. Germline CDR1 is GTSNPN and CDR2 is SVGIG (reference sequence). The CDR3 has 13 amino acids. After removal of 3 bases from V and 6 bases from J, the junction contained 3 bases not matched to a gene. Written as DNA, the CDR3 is TGTGCCTGGAGGGACAGGGGGGACGATACGCAGTATTTT. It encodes CAWRDRGDDTQYF.

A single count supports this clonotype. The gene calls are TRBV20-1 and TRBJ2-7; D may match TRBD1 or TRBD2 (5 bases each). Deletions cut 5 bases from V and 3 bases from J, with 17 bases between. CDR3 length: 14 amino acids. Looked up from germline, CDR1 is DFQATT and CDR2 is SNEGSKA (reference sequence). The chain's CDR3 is CSACWGTGCYEQYF. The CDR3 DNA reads TGCAGTGCTTGCTGGGGGACGGGGTGCTACGAGCAGTACTTC.

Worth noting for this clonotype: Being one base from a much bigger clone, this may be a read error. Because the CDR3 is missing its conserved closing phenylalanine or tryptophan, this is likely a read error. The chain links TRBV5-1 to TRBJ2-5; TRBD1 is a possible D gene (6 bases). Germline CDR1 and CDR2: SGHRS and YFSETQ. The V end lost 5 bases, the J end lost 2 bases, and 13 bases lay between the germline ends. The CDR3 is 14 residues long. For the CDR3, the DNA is TGCGCCAGCAGACAGGGAGCCATGCAAGAGACCCAGTACTCC. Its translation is CASRQGAMQETQYS.

CDR3 amino acids: CAISDTGTPGGETQYF. CDR3 in DNA: TGTGCCATCAGTGACACCGGGACCCCAGGTGGGGAGACCCAGTACTTC. The V and J genes are TRBV10-3 and TRBJ2-5; D is perhaps TRBD1 or TRBD2 (5 bases each). The CDR3 is 16 residues long. Trimming cost V 3 bases and J 5 bases, with 19 bases left between them. Per the germline V gene, CDR1 is ENHRY and CDR2 is SYGVKD.

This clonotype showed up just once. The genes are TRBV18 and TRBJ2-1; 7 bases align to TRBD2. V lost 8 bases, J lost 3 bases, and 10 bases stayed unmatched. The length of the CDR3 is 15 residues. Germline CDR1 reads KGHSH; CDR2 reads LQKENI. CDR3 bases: TGTGCCAGCGCCGACGTGGCTAGCGGCTACAATGAGCAGTTCTTC. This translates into CASADVASGYNEQFF.

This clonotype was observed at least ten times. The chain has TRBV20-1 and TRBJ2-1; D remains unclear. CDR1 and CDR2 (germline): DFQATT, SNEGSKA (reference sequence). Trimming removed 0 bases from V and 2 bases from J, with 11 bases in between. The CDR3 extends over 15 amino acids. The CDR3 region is CSARDESFPYNEQFF. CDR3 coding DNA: TGCAGTGCTAGAGATGAGAGTTTTCCCTACAATGAGCAGTTCTTC.

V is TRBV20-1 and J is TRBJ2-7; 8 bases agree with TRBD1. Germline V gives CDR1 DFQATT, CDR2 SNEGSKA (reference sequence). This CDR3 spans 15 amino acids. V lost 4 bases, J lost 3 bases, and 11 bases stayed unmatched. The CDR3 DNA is TGCAGTGCTATCCCCAGGACAGGGCTTCACTACGAGCAGTACTTC. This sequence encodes CSAIPRTGLHYEQYF.

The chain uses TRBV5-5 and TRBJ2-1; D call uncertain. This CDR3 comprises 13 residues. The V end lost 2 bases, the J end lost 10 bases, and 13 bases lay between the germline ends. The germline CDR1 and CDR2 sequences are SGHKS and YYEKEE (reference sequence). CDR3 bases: TGTGCCAGCAGCTTTTCGGGCCAGTCCGAGCAGTTCTTC. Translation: CASSFSGQSEQFF.

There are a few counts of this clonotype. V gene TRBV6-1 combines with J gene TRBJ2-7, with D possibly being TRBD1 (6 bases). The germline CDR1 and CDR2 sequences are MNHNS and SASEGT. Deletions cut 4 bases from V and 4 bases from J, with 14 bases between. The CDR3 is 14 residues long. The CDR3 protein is CASSVSGTLYEQYF. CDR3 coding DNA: TGTGCCAGCAGTGTGTCCGGGACACTTTACGAGCAGTACTTC.

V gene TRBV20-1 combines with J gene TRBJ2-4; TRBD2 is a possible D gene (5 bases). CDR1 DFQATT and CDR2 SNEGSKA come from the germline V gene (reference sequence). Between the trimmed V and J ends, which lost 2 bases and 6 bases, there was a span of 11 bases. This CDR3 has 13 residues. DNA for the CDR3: TGCAGTGCTAGACGGGAAGTGCGAAACATTCAGTACTTC. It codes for CSARREVRNIQYF.

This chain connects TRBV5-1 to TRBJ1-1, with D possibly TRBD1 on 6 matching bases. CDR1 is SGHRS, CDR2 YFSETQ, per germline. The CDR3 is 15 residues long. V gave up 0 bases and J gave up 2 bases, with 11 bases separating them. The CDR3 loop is CASSLAGGRNTEAFF. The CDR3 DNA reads TGCGCCAGCAGCTTGGCCGGGGGCCGTAACACTGAAGCTTTCTTT.

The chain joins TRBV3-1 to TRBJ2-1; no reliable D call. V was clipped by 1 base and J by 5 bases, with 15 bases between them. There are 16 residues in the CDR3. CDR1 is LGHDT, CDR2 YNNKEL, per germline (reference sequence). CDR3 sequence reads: CASSQGWVGGHNEQFF. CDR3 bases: TGTGCCAGCAGCCAAGGATGGGTGGGCGGCCACAATGAGCAGTTCTTC.

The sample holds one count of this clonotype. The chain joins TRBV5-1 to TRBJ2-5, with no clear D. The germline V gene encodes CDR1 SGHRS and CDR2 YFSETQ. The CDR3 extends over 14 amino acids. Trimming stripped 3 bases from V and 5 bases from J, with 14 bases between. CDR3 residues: CASSSSAARETQYF. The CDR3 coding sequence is TGCGCCAGCAGCTCGTCGGCAGCCCGGGAGACCCAGTACTTC. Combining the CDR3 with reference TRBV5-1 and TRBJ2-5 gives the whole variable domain KAGVTQTPRYLIKTRGQQVTLSCSPISGHRSVSWYQQTPGQGLQFLFEYFSETQRNKGNFPGRFSGRQFSNSRSEMNVSTLELGDSALYLCASSSSAARETQYFGPGTRLLVL.